Sequencing of this T cell receptor (beta chain) was carried out in a study of blood T cell repertoires in COVID-19 (dated by TCRdb to the early 2020s). Study-level background: Samples from collaborators originated in the United States, Italy and Spain and spanned both the acute and convalescent phases of COVID-19. The prospective study material was composed of cDNA or gDNA derived from T cells, B-cell-depleted T cells, or PBMCs. Deeply sampled blood TCRbeta repertoires from subjects exposed to, actively infected with, or recovered from COVID-19 were included in the dataset. The repertoires were released in a freely available public database meant as a resource for research on the immune response to SARS-CoV-2. The samples were drawn from two sources: the first 160 participants of the ongoing ImmuneRACE study, and 1,000 to 1,500 subjects contributed by 6 global collaborators. The sample metadata nearly always contained a de-identified subject ID, COVID-19 status, age in years and sex. Where available, HLA class I and class II types were taken from metadata supplied by the sample provider and were not determined by assay-based typing. Broad study findings and their caveats: Clinical and demographic metadata were provided uncurated, with the amount varying by source and participant.

Measured from the cysteine to the phenylalanine, the CDR3 is 15 residues long. Only the CDR3 DNA is retained, 45 bases long and in frame from the first base. CDR1 and CDR2 are drawn from the germline V gene: SGHRS, YFSETQ. V is reduced by 1 base and J by 1 base, leaving a spacing of 11 bases between them. Of note for this clone: What antigen it recognizes has not been identified. Base-call qualities are not available, and no considerably larger clone is one nucleotide away.

The collaborating institutions used their own protocols to collect whole blood in K2EDTA tubes. For TCRbeta analysis, collaborators shipped samples as frozen whole blood, isolated PBMCs, or DNA extracted from either of those sample types. The immunoSEQ Assay, a bias-controlled multiplex PCR, was used to amplify TCRbeta CDR3 regions from genomic DNA. Under the source paper's analysis protocol: Nucleated cell counts per sample were estimated from amplification of reference gene primers within the assay. To quantify the absolute abundance of each unique TCRbeta CDR3 rearrangement, sequence reads were collapsed and filtered. For each sample, productive Simpson clonality was calculated as the square root of Simpson's diversity index across productive rearrangements. TCRdb carries this immuneACCESS record with in-frame sequences only. Its versions omit some clonotypes, under half of them owing to an unresolved V gene in the studies checked, with the rest unexplained. The V and J calls and clone size come from that table; D and trimming were worked out from the DNA. The sample table lists under 70,000 clones, approximately 80% of them with a count of one. The ten largest clonotypes hold around 21% of the sample.

This receptor was identified in a woman older than 75 with active or convalescent COVID-19. The chain is encoded by TRBV5-1 joined to TRBJ2-5, with an unclear D gene assignment. The sequencing sample was made of peripheral blood. The sequenced DNA is TGCGCCAGCAGCTTGAACGCAGGTCCCCAAGAGACCCAGTACTTC. Its protein reads: CASSLNAGPQETQYF.